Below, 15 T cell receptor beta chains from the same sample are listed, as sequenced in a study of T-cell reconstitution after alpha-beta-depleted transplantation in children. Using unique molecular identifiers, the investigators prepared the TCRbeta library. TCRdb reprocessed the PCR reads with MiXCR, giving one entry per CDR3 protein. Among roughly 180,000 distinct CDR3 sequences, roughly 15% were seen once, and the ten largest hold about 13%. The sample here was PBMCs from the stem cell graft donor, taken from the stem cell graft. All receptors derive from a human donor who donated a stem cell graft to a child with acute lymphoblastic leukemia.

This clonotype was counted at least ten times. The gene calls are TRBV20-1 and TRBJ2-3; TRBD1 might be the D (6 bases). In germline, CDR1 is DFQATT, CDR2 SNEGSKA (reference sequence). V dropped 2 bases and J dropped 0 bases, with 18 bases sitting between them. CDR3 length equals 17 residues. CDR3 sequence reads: CSARTLRRGISTDTQYF. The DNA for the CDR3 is TGCAGTGCTAGAACCTTACGTAGGGGGATAAGCACAGATACGCAGTATTTT.

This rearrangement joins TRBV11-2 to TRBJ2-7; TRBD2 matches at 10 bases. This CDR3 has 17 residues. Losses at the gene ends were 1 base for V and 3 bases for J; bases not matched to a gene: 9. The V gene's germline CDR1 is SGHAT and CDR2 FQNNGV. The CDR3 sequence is CASSLGSGRTSGYEQYF. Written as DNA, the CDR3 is TGTGCCAGCAGCTTAGGTAGTGGAAGGACTAGCGGCTACGAGCAGTACTTC.

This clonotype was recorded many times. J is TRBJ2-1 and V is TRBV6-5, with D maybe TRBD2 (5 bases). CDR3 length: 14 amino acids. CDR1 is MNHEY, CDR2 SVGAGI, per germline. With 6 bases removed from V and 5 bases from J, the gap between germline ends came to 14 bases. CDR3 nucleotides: TGTGCCAGCAGCTTGCCTACTAGAGACAATGAGCAGTTCTTC. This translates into CASSLPTRDNEQFF.

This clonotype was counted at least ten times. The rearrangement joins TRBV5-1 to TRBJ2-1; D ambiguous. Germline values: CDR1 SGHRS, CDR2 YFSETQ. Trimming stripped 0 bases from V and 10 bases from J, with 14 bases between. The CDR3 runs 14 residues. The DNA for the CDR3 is TGCGCCAGCAGCTTGGACTCGCCGTTAGGCGAGCAGTTCTTC. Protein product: CASSLDSPLGEQFF.

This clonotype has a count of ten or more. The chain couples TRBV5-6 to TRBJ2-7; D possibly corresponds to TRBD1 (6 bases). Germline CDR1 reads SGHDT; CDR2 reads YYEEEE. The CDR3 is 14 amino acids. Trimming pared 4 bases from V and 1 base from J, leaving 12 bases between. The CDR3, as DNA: TGTGCCAGCAGCCTGACAGGACTTTCCTACGAGCAGTACTTC. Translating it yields CASSLTGLSYEQYF.

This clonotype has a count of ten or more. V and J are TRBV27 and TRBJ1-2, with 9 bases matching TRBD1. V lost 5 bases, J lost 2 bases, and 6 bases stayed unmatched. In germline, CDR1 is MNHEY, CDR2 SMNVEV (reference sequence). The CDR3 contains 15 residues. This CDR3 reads CASSLQGASNYGYTF. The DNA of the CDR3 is TGTGCCAGCAGTCTACAGGGGGCGTCGAACTATGGCTACACCTTC.

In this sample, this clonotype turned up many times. The CDR3 spells CASRQTGYEQYF. DNA of the CDR3: TGCGCCAGCCGCCAGACTGGCTACGAGCAGTACTTC. J is TRBJ2-7 and V is TRBV5-1, with D unclear. Trimming shortened V by 7 bases and J by 3 bases, and 11 bases separated the two germline ends. The CDR3 totals 12 residues. The V gene's germline CDR1 is SGHRS and CDR2 YFSETQ.

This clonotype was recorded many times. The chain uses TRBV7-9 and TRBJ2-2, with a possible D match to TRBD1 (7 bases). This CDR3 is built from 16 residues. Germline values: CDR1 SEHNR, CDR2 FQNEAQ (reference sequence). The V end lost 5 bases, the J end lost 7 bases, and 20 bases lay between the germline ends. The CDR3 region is CASSPLGRGAVGELFF. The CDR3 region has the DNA TGTGCCAGCAGCCCCCTCGGCAGGGGGGCCGTCGGGGAGCTGTTTTTT.

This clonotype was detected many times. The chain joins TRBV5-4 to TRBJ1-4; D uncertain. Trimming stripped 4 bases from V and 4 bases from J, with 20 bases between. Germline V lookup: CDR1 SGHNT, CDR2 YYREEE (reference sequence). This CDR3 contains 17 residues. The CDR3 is CASSLLAASDFNEKLFF. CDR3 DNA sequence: TGTGCCAGCAGCCTCCTGGCCGCATCCGATTTTAATGAAAAACTGTTTTTT.

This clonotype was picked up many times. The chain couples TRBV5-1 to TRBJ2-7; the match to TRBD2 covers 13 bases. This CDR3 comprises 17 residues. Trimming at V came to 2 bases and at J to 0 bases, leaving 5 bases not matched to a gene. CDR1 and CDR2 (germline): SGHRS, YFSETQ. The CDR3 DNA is TGCGCCAGCAGCTTTCGGACTAGCGGGGGAAGCTCCTACGAGCAGTACTTC. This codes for CASSFRTSGGSSYEQYF. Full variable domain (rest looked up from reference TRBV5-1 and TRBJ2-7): KAGVTQTPRYLIKTRGQQVTLSCSPISGHRSVSWYQQTPGQGLQFLFEYFSETQRNKGNFPGRFSGRQFSNSRSEMNVSTLELGDSALYLCASSFRTSGGSSYEQYFGPGTRLTVT.

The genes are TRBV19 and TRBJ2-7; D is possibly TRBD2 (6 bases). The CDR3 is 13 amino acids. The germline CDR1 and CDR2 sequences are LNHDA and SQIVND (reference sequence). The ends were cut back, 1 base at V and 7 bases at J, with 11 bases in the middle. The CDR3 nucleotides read TGTGCCAGTAGTATAGCCCCCCTAGCGGAGCAGTACTTC. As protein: CASSIAPLAEQYF. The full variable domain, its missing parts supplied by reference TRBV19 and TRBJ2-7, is DGGITQSPKYLFRKEGQNVTLSCEQNLNHDAMYWYRQDPGQGLRLIYYSQIVNDFQKGDIAEGYSVSREKKESFPLTVTSAQKNPTAFYLCASSIAPLAEQYFGPGTRLTVT.

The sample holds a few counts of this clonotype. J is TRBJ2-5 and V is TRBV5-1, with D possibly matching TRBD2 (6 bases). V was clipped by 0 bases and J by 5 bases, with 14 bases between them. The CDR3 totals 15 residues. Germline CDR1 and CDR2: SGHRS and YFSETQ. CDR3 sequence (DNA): TGCGCCAGCAGCTTGGCAGCCGGGGCGGGGGAGACCCAGTACTTC. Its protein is CASSLAAGAGETQYF.

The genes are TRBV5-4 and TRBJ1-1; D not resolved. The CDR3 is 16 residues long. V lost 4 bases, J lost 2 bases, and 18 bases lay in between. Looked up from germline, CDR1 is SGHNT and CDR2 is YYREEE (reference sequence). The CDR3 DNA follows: TGTGCCAGCAGCCAGGAGGGCCAAACCGCCAACACTGAAGCTTTCTTT. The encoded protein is CASSQEGQTANTEAFF.

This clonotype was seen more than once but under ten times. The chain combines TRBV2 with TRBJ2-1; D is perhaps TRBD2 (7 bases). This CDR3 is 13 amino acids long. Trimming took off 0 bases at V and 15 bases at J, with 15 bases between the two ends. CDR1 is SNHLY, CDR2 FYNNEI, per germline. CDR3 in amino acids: CASSEALRGALFF. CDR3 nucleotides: TGTGCCAGCAGTGAAGCGCTTCGGGGGGCACTGTTCTTC.

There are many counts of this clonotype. The CDR3 DNA reads as TGTGCCAGCAGCTACACAGGGGCTCTAGCCAAAAACATTCAGTACTTC. Translation: CASSYTGALAKNIQYF. V gene TRBV5-6 combines with J gene TRBJ2-4; TRBD1 aligns across 7 bases. After removal of 3 bases from V and 0 bases from J, the junction contained 6 bases not matched to a gene. The CDR3 covers 16 residues. Germline V gene data show CDR1 as SGHDT and CDR2 as YYEEEE.